This T cell receptor beta chain stems from a study of cytomegalovirus exposure and HLA in healthy donors. Study-wide points: Across donors, presence/absence analyses took sequencing depth to be roughly uniform. TCR beta chains numbering 164 were designated cytomegalovirus-associated.

To note about this clone: Its matching antigen is unknown.

The PCR used 60 Vbeta and 13 Jbeta primers. Assay: immunoSEQ multiplex PCR; the TCRdb copy retains only in-frame clones and omits some. The sample lists roughly 120,000 clones, around 77% occurring once. The sequence was obtained from a man in his forties or fifties in good health and CMV-seropositive. Source material: PBMCs.

Here the CDR3 reads CASSQERVGNTIYF. In nucleotides, the CDR3 is TGTGCCAGCAGCCAAGAACGAGTTGGAAACACCATATATTTT. V usage is TRBV4-2 and J usage is TRBJ1-3, with D hard to call. Germline V CDR1 and CDR2: LGHNA, YNFKEQ. V lost 0 bases and J 3 bases, leaving 6 bases between the germline ends. The CDR3 covers 14 residues.